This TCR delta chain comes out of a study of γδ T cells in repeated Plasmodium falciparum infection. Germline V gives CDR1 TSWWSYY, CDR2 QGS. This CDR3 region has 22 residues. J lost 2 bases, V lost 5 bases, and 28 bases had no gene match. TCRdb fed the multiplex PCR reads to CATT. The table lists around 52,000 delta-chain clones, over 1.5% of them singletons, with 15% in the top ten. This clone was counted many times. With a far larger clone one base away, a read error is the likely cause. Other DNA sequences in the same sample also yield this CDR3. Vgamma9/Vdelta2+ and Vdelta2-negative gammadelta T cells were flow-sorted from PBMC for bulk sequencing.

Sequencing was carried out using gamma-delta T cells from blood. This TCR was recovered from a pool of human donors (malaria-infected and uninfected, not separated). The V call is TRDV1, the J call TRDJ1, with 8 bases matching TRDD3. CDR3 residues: CALGPPSLPMVLGGSTTDKLIF. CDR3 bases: TGTGCTCTTGGGCCACCAAGCCTTCCCATGGTACTGGGGGGGTCCACGACCGATAAACTCATCTTT.